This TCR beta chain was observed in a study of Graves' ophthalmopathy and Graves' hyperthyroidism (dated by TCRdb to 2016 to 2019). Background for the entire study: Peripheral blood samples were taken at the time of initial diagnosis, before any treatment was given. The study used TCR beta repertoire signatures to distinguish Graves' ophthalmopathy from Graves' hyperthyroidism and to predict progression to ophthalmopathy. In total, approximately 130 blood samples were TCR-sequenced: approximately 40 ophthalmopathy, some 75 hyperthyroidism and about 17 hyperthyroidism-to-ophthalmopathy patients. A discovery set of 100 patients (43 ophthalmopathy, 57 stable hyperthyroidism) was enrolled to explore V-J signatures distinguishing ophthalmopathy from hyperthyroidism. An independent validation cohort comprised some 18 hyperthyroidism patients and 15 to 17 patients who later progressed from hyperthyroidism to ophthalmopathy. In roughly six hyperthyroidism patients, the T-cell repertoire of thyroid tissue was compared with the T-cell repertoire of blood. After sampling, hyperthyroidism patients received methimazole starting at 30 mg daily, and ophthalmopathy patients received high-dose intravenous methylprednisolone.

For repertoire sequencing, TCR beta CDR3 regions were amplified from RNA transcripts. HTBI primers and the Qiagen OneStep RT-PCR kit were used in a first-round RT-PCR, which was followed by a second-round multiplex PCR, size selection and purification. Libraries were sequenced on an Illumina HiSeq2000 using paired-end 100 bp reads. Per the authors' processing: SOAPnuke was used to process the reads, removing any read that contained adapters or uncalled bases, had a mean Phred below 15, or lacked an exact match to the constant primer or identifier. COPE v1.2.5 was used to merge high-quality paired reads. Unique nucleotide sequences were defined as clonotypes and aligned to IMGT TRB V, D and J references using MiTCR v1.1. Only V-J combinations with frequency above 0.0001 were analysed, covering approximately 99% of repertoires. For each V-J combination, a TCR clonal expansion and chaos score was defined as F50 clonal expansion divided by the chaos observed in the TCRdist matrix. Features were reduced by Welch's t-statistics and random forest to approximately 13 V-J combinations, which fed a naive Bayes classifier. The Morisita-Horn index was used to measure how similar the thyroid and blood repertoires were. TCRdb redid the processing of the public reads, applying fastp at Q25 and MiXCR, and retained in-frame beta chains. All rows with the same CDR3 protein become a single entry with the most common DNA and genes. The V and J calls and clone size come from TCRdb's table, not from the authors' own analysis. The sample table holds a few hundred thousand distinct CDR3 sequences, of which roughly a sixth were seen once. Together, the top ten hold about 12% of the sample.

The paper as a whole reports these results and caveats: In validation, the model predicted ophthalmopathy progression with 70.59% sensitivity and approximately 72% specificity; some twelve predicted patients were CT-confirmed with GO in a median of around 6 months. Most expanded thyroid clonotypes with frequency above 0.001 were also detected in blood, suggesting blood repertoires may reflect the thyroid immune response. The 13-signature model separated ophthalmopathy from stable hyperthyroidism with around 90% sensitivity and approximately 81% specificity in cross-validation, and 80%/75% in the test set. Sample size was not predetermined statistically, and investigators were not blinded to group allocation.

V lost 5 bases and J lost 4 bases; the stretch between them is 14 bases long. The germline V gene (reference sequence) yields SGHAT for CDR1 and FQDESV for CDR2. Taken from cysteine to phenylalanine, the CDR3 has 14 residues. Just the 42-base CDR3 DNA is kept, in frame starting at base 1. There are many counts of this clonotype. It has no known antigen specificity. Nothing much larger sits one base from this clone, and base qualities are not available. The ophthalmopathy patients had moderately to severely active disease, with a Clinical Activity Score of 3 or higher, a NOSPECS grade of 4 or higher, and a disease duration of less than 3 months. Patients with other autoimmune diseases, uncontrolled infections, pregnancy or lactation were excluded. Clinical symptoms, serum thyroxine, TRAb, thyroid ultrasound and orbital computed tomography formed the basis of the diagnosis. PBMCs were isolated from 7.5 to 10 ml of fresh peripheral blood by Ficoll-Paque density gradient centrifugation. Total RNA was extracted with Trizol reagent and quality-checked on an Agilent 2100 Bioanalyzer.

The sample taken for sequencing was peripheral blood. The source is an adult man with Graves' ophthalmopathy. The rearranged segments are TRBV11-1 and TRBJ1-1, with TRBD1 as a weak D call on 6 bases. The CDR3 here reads CASSPLRQATEAFF. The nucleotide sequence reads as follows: TGTGCCAGCAGCCCGTTACGACAGGCCACTGAAGCTTTCTTT.